The clone carrying this T cell receptor beta chain was seen a few times. The antigen remains unidentified. The time point was: pre-sensitization, week 0. The sample's treatment: therapeutic diphenylcyclopropenone sensitization with weekly scalp DPC. Sample donors consisted of patients with alopecia, aged 18 to 70 years, who were suitable for DPC. Looked up from germline, CDR1 is SGDLS and CDR2 is YYNGEE. This CDR3 contains 13 residues. The ends lost 0 bases at V and 5 bases at J; junction bases unmatched: 1. This sample is part of a study of human T cells and chemical hapten exposure. Study-wide background: Sensitization was performed using 2% DPC on a 2 cm by 2 cm upper inner arm skin site.

Findings and limits, study-wide: Expanded TCRs showed more large CDR3 clusters than pre-sensitization or healthy control sets. DPC sensitization left the count of TCRs above 1 in 1000 unchanged.

TCRdb redid the calling of the RACE reads with MiXCR, one entry per CDR3 protein. The repertoire holds roughly 100,000 distinct CDR3 sequences, with around 12% as singletons. The rearrangement links TRBV9 to TRBJ2-7; the match to TRBD1 covers 8 bases. This receptor was obtained from a woman aged 50 to 60 with alopecia areata. Some clones in this sample may be carry-over from other donors' samples. The source was whole blood, collected in connection with sensitization to the hapten diphenylcyclopropenone (DPC). In nucleotides, the CDR3 is TGTGCCAGCAGCGTAGGACAGGGGAACGAGCAGTACTTC. Its protein is CASSVGQGNEQYF.